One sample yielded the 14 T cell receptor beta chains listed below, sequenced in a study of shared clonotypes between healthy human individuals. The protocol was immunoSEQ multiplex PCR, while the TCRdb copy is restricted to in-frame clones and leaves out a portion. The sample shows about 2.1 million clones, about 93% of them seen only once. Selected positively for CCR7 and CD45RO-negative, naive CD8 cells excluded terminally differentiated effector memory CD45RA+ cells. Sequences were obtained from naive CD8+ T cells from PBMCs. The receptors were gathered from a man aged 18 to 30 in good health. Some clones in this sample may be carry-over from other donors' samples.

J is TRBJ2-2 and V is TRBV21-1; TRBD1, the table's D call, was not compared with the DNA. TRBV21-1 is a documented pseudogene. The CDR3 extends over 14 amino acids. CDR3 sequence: CAAGSEANTGELFF. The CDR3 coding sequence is TGTGCCGCAGGGTCGGAAGCGAACACCGGGGAGCTGTTTTTT.

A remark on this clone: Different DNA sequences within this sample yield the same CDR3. CDR3 protein: CASSYSNGGSYEQYF. Here the CDR3 DNA reads TGTGCCAGCAGTTACTCGAACGGTGGTTCCTACGAGCAGTACTTC. V gene TRBV6-6 combines with J gene TRBJ2-7; D is undetermined. The CDR3 contains 15 residues. The germline V gene has CDR1 MNHNY and CDR2 SVGAGI (reference sequence). The ends were cut back, 0 bases at V and 1 base at J, with 10 bases in the middle.

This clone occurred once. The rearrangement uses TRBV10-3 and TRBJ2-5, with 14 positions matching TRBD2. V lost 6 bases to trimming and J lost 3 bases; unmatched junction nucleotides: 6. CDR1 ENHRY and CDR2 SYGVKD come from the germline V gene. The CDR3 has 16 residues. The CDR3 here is CAISSGLAGAEETQYF. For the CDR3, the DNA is TGTGCCATCAGCTCGGGACTAGCGGGAGCTGAAGAGACCCAGTACTTC.

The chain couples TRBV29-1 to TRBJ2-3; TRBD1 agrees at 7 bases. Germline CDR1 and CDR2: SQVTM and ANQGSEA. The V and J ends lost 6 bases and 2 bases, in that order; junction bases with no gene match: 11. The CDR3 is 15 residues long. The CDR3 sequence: CSVPRTGYYTDTQYF. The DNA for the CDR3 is TGCAGCGTGCCTCGGACAGGTTATTACACAGATACGCAGTATTTT.

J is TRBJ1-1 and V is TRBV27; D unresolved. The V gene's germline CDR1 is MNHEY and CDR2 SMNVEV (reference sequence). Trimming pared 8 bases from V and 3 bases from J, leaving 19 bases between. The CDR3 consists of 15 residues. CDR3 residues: CASFPRWRADTEAFF. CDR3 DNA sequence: TGTGCCAGCTTTCCCCGGTGGAGGGCGGACACTGAAGCTTTCTTT.

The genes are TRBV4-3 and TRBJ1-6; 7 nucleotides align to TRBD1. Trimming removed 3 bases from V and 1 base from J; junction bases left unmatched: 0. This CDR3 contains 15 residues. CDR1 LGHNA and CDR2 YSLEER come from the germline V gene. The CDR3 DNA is TGCGCCAGCAGCCAGGACAGGTCCTATAATTCACCCCTCCACTTT. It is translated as CASSQDRSYNSPLHF.

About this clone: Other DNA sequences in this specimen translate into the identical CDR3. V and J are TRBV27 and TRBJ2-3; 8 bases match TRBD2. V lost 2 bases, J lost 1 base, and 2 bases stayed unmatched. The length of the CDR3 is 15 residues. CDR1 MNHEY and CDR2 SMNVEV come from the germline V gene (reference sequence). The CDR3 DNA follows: TGTGCCAGCAGTTTACCGGGAGGGGGCACAGATACGCAGTATTTT. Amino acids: CASSLPGGGTDTQYF.

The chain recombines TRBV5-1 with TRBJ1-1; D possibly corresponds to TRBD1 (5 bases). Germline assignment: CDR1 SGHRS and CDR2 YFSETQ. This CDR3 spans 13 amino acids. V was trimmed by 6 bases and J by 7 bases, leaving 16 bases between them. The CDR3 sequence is CASKREGWIEAFF. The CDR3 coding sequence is TGCGCCAGCAAAAGGGAGGGGTGGATTGAAGCTTTCTTT.

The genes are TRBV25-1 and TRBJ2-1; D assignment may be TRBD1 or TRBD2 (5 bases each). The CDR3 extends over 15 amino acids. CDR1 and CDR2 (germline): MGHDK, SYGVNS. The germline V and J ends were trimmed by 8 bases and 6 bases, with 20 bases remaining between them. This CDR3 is CASGVPGPQSNEQFF. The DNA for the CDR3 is TGTGCCAGCGGTGTTCCGGGACCCCAATCCAATGAGCAGTTCTTC.

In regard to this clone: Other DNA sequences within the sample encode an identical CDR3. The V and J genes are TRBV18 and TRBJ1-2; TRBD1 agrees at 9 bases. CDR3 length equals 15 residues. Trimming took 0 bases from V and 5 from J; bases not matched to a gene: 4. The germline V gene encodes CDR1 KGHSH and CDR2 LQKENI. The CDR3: CASSPPGQGNYGYTF. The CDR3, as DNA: TGTGCCAGCTCACCACCGGGACAGGGTAATTATGGCTACACCTTC. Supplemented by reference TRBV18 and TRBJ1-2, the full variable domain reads NAGVMQNPRHLVRRRGQEARLRCSPMKGHSHVYWYRQLPEEGLKFMVYLQKENIIDESGMPKERFSAEFPKEGPSILRIQQVVRGDSAAYFCASSPPGQGNYGYTFGSGTRLTVV.

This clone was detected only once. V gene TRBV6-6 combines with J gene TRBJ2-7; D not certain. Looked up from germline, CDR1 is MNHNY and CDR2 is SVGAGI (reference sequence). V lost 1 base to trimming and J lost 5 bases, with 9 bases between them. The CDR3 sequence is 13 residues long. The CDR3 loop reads CASSYFIWHEQYF. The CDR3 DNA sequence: TGTGCCAGCAGTTACTTTATATGGCACGAGCAGTACTTC.

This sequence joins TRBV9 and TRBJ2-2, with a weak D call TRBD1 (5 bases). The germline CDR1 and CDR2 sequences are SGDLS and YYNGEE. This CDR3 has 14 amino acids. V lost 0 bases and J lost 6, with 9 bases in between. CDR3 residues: CASSVAGKAGELFF. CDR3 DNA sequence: TGTGCCAGCAGCGTAGCAGGGAAGGCCGGGGAGCTGTTTTTT.

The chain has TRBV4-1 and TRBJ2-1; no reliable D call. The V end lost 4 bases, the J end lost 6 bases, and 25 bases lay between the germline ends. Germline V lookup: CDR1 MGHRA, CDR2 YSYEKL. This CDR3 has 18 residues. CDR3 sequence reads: CASSPTPTTNSPGNEQFF. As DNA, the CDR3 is TGCGCCAGCAGCCCTACTCCCACGACCAACTCTCCGGGCAATGAGCAGTTCTTC.

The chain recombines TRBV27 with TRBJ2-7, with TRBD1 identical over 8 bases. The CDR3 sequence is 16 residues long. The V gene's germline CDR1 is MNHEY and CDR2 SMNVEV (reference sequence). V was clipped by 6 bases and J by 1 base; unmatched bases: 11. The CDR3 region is CASSRPTGAASYEQYF. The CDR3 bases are TGTGCCAGCAGCCGACCGACAGGGGCTGCATCCTACGAGCAGTACTTC.